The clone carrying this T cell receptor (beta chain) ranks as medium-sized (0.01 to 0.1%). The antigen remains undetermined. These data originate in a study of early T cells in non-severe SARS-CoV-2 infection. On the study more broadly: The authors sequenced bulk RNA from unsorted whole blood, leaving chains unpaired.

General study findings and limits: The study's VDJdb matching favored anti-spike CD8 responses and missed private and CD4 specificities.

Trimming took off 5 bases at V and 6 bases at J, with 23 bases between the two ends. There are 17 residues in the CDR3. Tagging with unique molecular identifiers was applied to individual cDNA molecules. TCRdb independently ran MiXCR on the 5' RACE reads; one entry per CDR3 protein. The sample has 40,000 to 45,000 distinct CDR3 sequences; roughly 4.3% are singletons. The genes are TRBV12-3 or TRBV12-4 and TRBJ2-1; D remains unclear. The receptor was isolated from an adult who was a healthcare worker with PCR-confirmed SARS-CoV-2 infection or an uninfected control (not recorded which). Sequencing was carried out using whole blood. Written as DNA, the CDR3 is TGTGCCAGCAGTACCGTGGGCCCCCGGCTTTTTGGCAATGAGCAGTTCTTC. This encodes CASSTVGPRLFGNEQFF.